Below, 25 T cell receptor beta chains from the same sample are listed, as sequenced in a study of blood T cell repertoires in COVID-19. Sequencing used immunoSEQ multiplex PCR; TCRdb keeps in-frame clones, though not all of them. The sample yields over 150,000 clones, 82% seen once. Sequencing input: peripheral blood. These receptors all stem from a woman over 75 with active or convalescent COVID-19.

This clone appeared a few times. DNA for the CDR3: TGTGCCAGCAGCCGAGACGGAGGGTATGGCTACACCTTC. Its protein is CASSRDGGYGYTF. V and J are TRBV9 and TRBJ1-2; the D is unclear. CDR1 and CDR2 (germline): SGDLS, YYNGEE. Trimming removed 4 bases from V and 5 bases from J, with 12 bases in between. The CDR3 loop spans 13 amino acids.

Only one count was recorded for this clone. This chain links TRBV6-6 with TRBJ2-2, with 9 bases that match TRBD1. The length of the CDR3 is 15 residues. The trim removed 4 bases at V and 6 bases at J, leaving 6 bases unmatched. CDR1 is MNHNY and CDR2 is SVGAGI in the germline V gene (reference sequence). The DNA of the CDR3 is TGTGCCAGCAGTTTTGGACAGGGGATCCCCGGGGAGCTGTTTTTT. Translating it yields CASSFGQGIPGELFF.

This chain links TRBV5-4 with TRBJ1-2, with D unclear. Germline assignment: CDR1 SGHNT and CDR2 YYREEE (reference sequence). The V end lost 4 bases, the J end lost 4 bases, and 17 bases lay between the germline ends. This CDR3 contains 15 residues. The CDR3 DNA is TGTGCCAGCAGCACCCGGGGAGGATTGACCTATGGCTACACCTTC. Amino acids: CASSTRGGLTYGYTF.

This chain joins TRBV28 and TRBJ1-3; D remains unclear. CDR3 length equals 14 residues. Germline CDR1 MDHEN, CDR2 SYDVKM. V was trimmed by 7 bases and J by 2 bases, leaving 12 bases between them. CDR3 nucleotides: TGTGCCAGCATCTACGGTGGAGCTGGAAACACCATATATTTT. This sequence encodes CASIYGGAGNTIYF.

The chain links TRBV5-4 to TRBJ1-2; 7 bases are a match to TRBD1. J was trimmed by 6 bases and V by 4 bases; bases with no gene match: 3. This CDR3 spans 12 amino acids. The germline gives CDR1 SGHNT, CDR2 YYREEE (reference sequence). CDR3 protein: CASSKDRDGYTF. The CDR3 bases are TGTGCCAGCAGCAAAGACAGGGATGGCTACACCTTC.

This clone was recorded a few times. V and J are TRBV7-9 and TRBJ2-1; TRBD2 agrees at 14 bases. CDR1 SEHNR and CDR2 FQNEAQ come from the germline V gene (reference sequence). The CDR3 runs 17 residues. V shed 3 bases and J 9 bases; nucleotides not matched to a gene: 10. CDR3 nucleotides: TGTGCCAGCAGCTTGGGGAGCGGGACTAGCGGGAGAGGTGAGCAGTTCTTC. Protein: CASSLGSGTSGRGEQFF.

The chain uses TRBV5-1 and TRBJ2-5, with D maybe TRBD2 (5 bases). The germline V gene encodes CDR1 SGHRS and CDR2 YFSETQ. The V end lost 4 bases, the J end lost 5 bases, and 9 bases lay between the germline ends. This CDR3 comprises 12 residues. This CDR3 reads CASSNGVETQYF. Here the CDR3 DNA reads TGCGCCAGCAGCAACGGGGTCGAGACCCAGTACTTC.

The chain combines TRBV5-1 with TRBJ1-3; TRBD1 might be the D (5 bases). With 0 bases removed from V and 0 bases from J, the gap between germline ends came to 10 bases. Germline V gene data show CDR1 as SGHRS and CDR2 as YFSETQ. There are 16 residues in the CDR3. CDR3 loop: CASSLGGRASGNTIYF. CDR3 coding DNA: TGCGCCAGCAGCTTGGGCGGCAGGGCCTCTGGAAACACCATATATTTT.

V and J are TRBV29-1 and TRBJ1-1, with TRBD1 matching 10 bases. The V and J ends lost 7 bases and 4 bases, in that order; junction bases with no gene match: 6. The germline CDR1 and CDR2 sequences are SQVTM and ANQGSEA. CDR3 length equals 13 residues. The CDR3 bases are TGCAGCGGGGACAGGGGTCCGGGCACTGAAGCTTTCTTT. The encoded protein is CSGDRGPGTEAFF. Full variable domain (rest looked up from reference TRBV29-1 and TRBJ1-1): SAVISQKPSRDICQRGTSLTIQCQVDSQVTMMFWYRQQPGQSLTLIATANQGSEATYESGFVIDKFPISRPNLTFSTLTVSNMSPEDSSIYLCSGDRGPGTEAFFGQGTRLTVV.

J is TRBJ2-7 and V is TRBV5-4; D may be TRBD1 (5 bases). CDR3 length: 15 amino acids. Trimming removed 2 bases at V and 11 bases at J, with 23 bases between. Looked up from germline, CDR1 is SGHNT and CDR2 is YYREEE (reference sequence). The CDR3 here is CASSLKLPTATFEYF. In DNA form, the CDR3 reads TGTGCCAGCAGCTTAAAGTTGCCGACAGCCACTTTTGAGTACTTC.

This chain links TRBV28 with TRBJ2-1, with D perhaps TRBD2 (6 bases). The V and J ends lost 5 bases and 7 bases respectively, with 9 bases between them. This CDR3 contains 12 residues. The germline gives CDR1 MDHEN, CDR2 SYDVKM. The DNA for the CDR3 is TGTGCCAGCAGTACCGGGGGAAATGAGCAGTTCTTC. It yields the protein CASSTGGNEQFF.

J is TRBJ1-1 and V is TRBV27; no clear D. This CDR3 is 11 amino acids long. Germline V gene sequence: CDR1 MNHEY, CDR2 SMNVEV (reference sequence). Trimming took 7 bases from V and 5 from J, leaving 8 bases between them. This CDR3 reads CASKGGTEAFF. The DNA for the CDR3 is TGTGCCAGCAAGGGAGGGACTGAAGCTTTCTTT.

With respect to this clone: The junction and the germline gene differ at one end; a read error may be behind it. V is TRBV7-7 and J is TRBJ2-1, with 9 bases identical to TRBD2. Germline V CDR1 and CDR2: SSHAT, FNYEAQ (reference sequence). This CDR3 contains 15 residues. In nucleotides, the CDR3 is TGTGCTAGCAGCCCTCCCAGTAGCGGGAGCGCTGAGCAGTTCTTC. It codes for CASSPPSSGSAEQFF.

V is TRBV7-9 and J is TRBJ1-4; a possible D gene is TRBD1 (5 bases). V lost 2 bases to trimming and J lost 7 bases, with 14 bases between them. Germline CDR1 SEHNR, CDR2 FQNEAQ (reference sequence). CDR3 length: 15 amino acids. This CDR3 is CASSLSSGGGEKLFF. CDR3 in DNA: TGTGCCAGCAGCTTATCGTCCGGGGGAGGTGAAAAACTGTTTTTT.

This chain connects TRBV15 to TRBJ1-5, with TRBD1 as a possible D gene (6 bases). The V end was cut by 3 bases, the J end by 4 bases, with 10 bases between. Per germline, CDR1 LNHNV and CDR2 YYDKDF (reference sequence). The CDR3 runs 14 residues. CDR3 nucleotide sequence: TGTGCCACCAGCAGGAGGGGGGGGAATCAGCCCCAGCATTTT. Encoded protein: CATSRRGGNQPQHF.

This chain uses TRBV4-2 with TRBJ1-5, with TRBD1 matching over 8 bases. The J segment lost 4 bases and the V segment lost 1 base, leaving 3 bases of the junction unmatched. The CDR3 has 15 residues. CDR1 LGHNA and CDR2 YNFKEQ come from the germline V gene. The CDR3 bases are TGTGCCAGCAGCCAAGCGGACAGGGAGAATCAGCCCCAGCATTTT. As protein: CASSQADRENQPQHF.

This chain uses TRBV5-1 with TRBJ1-3; the D is unclear. This CDR3 has 14 amino acids. Trimming took off 0 bases at V and 11 bases at J, with 15 bases between the two ends. Germline V gene sequence: CDR1 SGHRS, CDR2 YFSETQ. CDR3 coding DNA: TGCGCCAGCAGCTTGGAAGGATCCCGCGGGGCCATATATTTT. Protein: CASSLEGSRGAIYF.

The chain recombines TRBV18 with TRBJ1-6; 7 nucleotides align to TRBD1. V lost 0 bases and J lost 7; bases outside the gene matches: 3. CDR3 length: 15 residues. The V gene's germline CDR1 is KGHSH and CDR2 LQKENI. For the CDR3, the DNA is TGTGCCAGCTCACCACCGACAGGGACGAATTCACCCCTCCACTTT. It specifies CASSPPTGTNSPLHF.

This clone came up once. This rearrangement joins TRBV11-2 to TRBJ1-6; the match to TRBD1 covers 9 bases. The V segment lost 6 bases and the J segment 8 bases; nucleotides outside the gene matches: 5. The CDR3 contains 14 residues. Germline-derived CDR1 and CDR2 are SGHAT and FQNNGV. The CDR3 bases are TGTGCCAGCAGTATCCGGGACAGGGATTCACCCCTCCACTTT. Encoded protein: CASSIRDRDSPLHF.

The chain links TRBV6-6 to TRBJ1-6, with 7 bases aligning to TRBD1. Trimming cost V 2 bases and J 6 bases; bases outside gene matches: 1. Germline CDR1 is MNHNY and CDR2 is SVGAGI (reference sequence). There are 14 residues in the CDR3. The CDR3 here is CASSYRDSNSPLHF. CDR3 sequence (DNA): TGTGCCAGCAGTTACAGGGACAGTAATTCACCCCTCCACTTT.

The chain combines TRBV30 with TRBJ2-5; tentatively, D is TRBD1 (5 bases). V was trimmed by 0 bases and J by 1 base, leaving 9 bases between them. The CDR3 has 14 residues. Germline lookup yields CDR1 GTSNPN and CDR2 SVGIG (reference sequence). CDR3 nucleotide sequence: TGTGCCTGGAGTGTATACGACAGCCAAGAGACCCAGTACTTC. Amino acid sequence: CAWSVYDSQETQYF.

The chain couples TRBV5-1 to TRBJ2-2, with 10 bases fitting TRBD1. Trimming removed 3 bases from V and 7 bases from J; junction bases left unmatched: 18. Per the germline V gene, CDR1 is SGHRS and CDR2 is YFSETQ. This CDR3 is built from 19 residues. The chain's CDR3 is CASSSLGQGVSGSGGELFF. DNA for the CDR3: TGCGCCAGCAGCTCCCTAGGACAGGGGGTATCAGGAAGTGGCGGGGAGCTGTTTTTT.

The rearrangement joins TRBV19 to TRBJ2-4, with D perhaps matching TRBD2 (6 bases). CDR1 and CDR2 from the germline V gene are LNHDA and SQIVND (reference sequence). The CDR3 spans 16 residues. V lost 0 bases and J lost 6, with 15 bases in between. The CDR3 DNA sequence: TGTGCCAGTAGTATAGACCCTACGGGAGTGGGAAACATTCAGTACTTC. Amino acids: CASSIDPTGVGNIQYF.

CDR3 sequence (DNA): TGTGCCAGCAGACCATCAGGGGTTAAGGCTGAAGCTTTCTTT. Translation gives CASRPSGVKAEAFF. This chain links TRBV28 with TRBJ1-1; tentatively, D is TRBD1 (6 bases). Trimming cost V 6 bases and J 6 bases, with 17 bases left between them. Germline CDR1 and CDR2: MDHEN and SYDVKM. CDR3 length equals 14 residues.

The chain uses TRBV18 and TRBJ1-3; 9 nucleotides align to TRBD1. V shed 2 bases and J 2 bases; nucleotides not matched to a gene: 4. The germline CDR1 and CDR2 sequences are KGHSH and LQKENI. CDR3 length: 16 amino acids. This CDR3 is CASSPNRQGAGNTIYF. CDR3 nucleotides: TGTGCCAGCTCACCAAACCGACAGGGGGCTGGAAACACCATATATTTT.